Listed below are T cell receptor beta chains from one sample, sequenced in a study of T-cell memory formation after mild COVID-19. Via MiXCR, TCRdb re-called the 5' RACE reads, giving one row per CDR3 protein. The data hold 85,000 to 130,000 distinct CDR3 sequences, with 17% observed a single time. The sample was PBMCs or a T cell subset sorted from them (not recorded which). The receptors stem from an adult woman who had mild COVID-19 (a few samples of this study predate the infection). Cell type and time point are not known. The CDR3 runs from the conserved cysteine through the conserved F or W. D genes are given only for firm matches. Clone size is stated in some rows and not others, as once, few, many or a class when expanded.

v_call: TRBV7-9
d_call: .
j_call: TRBJ2-1
clone_size: .
cdr3_nt: TGTGCCAGCAGCTTAGGTGTCAATGAGCAGTTCTTC
cdr3_aa: CASSLGVNEQFF

v_call: TRBV23-1
d_call: .
j_call: TRBJ1-4
clone_size: .
cdr3_nt: TGCGCCAGCAGTCAGCCCCTCCCCCCGCGGGAAAAACTGTTTTTT
cdr3_aa: CASSQPLPPREKLFF

v_call: TRBV29-1
d_call: TRBD1
j_call: TRBJ2-1
clone_size: .
cdr3_nt: TGCAGCGTTGAAGAGGGGACAGGGGGCGCAAGGAATGAGCAGTTCTTC
cdr3_aa: CSVEEGTGGARNEQFF

v_call: TRBV4-1
d_call: .
j_call: TRBJ2-7
clone_size: few
cdr3_nt: TGCGCCAGCAGCCAAGAAGGAGGGGGCAGCTCCTACGAGCAGTACTTC
cdr3_aa: CASSQEGGGSSYEQYF

v_call: TRBV9
d_call: .
j_call: TRBJ2-7
clone_size: few
cdr3_nt: TGTGCCAGCAGCCCCCACGGGGGGCCCTCCTACGAGCAGTACTTC
cdr3_aa: CASSPHGGPSYEQYF

v_call: TRBV12-3/TRBV12-4
d_call: .
j_call: TRBJ2-7
clone_size: .
cdr3_nt: TGTGCCAGCAGTCCGGAGGGGGGCCCGGCCTACGAGCAGTACTTC
cdr3_aa: CASSPEGGPAYEQYF

v_call: TRBV29-1
d_call: TRBD1
j_call: TRBJ2-7
clone_size: .
cdr3_nt: TGCAGCGGGGGGACCGGGACAGCCGCCTACGAGCAGTACTTC
cdr3_aa: CSGGTGTAAYEQYF

v_call: TRBV4-2
d_call: TRBD1
j_call: TRBJ2-7
clone_size: few
cdr3_nt: TGTGCCAGCAGCCACACCGGGACAGGGCTCCAGGAGCAGTACTTC
cdr3_aa: CASSHTGTGLQEQYF

v_call: TRBV6-2/TRBV6-3
d_call: TRBD1
j_call: TRBJ2-7
clone_size: many
cdr3_nt: TGTGCCAGCAGTCATACAGGGGGACCCTACGAGCAGTACTTC
cdr3_aa: CASSHTGGPYEQYF

v_call: TRBV6-5
d_call: TRBD2
j_call: TRBJ2-2
clone_size: .
cdr3_nt: TGTGCCAGCAGGTATAGCGGGACCAACACCGGGGAGCTGTTTTTT
cdr3_aa: CASRYSGTNTGELFF

v_call: TRBV9
d_call: .
j_call: TRBJ2-3
clone_size: few
cdr3_nt: TGTGCCAGCAGCCTGGGGGGACAGCCGCTCACAGATACGCAGTATTTT
cdr3_aa: CASSLGGQPLTDTQYF

v_call: TRBV12-3/TRBV12-4
d_call: .
j_call: TRBJ1-5
clone_size: few
cdr3_nt: TGTGCCAGCAGTCTCGGGGGCCCTCAGCCCCAGCATTTT
cdr3_aa: CASSLGGPQPQHF

v_call: TRBV6-5
d_call: TRBD2
j_call: TRBJ2-2
clone_size: .
cdr3_nt: TGTGCCAGCAGTTACTCTGGACTAGCGGGGCAATTCACCGGGGAGCTGTTTTTT
cdr3_aa: CASSYSGLAGQFTGELFF

v_call: TRBV19
d_call: .
j_call: TRBJ1-1
clone_size: .
cdr3_nt: TGTGCCAGTAGTATAAGCCCTGCTGAAGCTTTCTTT
cdr3_aa: CASSISPAEAFF

v_call: TRBV9
d_call: .
j_call: TRBJ2-2
clone_size: .
cdr3_nt: TGTGCCAGCAGCGTAGACACCCTCGGGGGTCCCGGGGAGCTGTTTTTT
cdr3_aa: CASSVDTLGGPGELFF

v_call: TRBV24-1
d_call: TRBD1
j_call: TRBJ2-7
clone_size: .
cdr3_nt: TGTGCCACCAGTGAAGGACAGGGGGCGGCTGAGCAGTACTTC
cdr3_aa: CATSEGQGAAEQYF

v_call: TRBV5-1
d_call: .
j_call: TRBJ2-7
clone_size: .
cdr3_nt: TGCGCCAGCAGCTTGGGGTACAGTGACCCCTACGAGCAGTACTTC
cdr3_aa: CASSLGYSDPYEQYF

v_call: TRBV9
d_call: .
j_call: TRBJ1-1
clone_size: .
cdr3_nt: TGTGCCAGCAGCGTAGCGAGCCAGGACCCCAGCACTGAAGCTTTCTTT
cdr3_aa: CASSVASQDPSTEAFF